This T cell receptor beta chain was identified in a study of radiation and T cells in renal cell carcinoma. Deletions cut 4 bases from V and 7 bases from J, with 17 bases between. From germline, CDR1 is SGHRS and CDR2 YFSETQ. This CDR3 has 15 residues. Sequenced by immunoSEQ multiplex PCR; TCRdb stores in-frame clones only, minus some. The sample carries about 40,000 clones, nearly 85% recorded once. Time point given: blood 4 weeks post-SBRT, at nephrectomy. Stated treatment: 15 Gy SBRT to primary tumor, nephrectomy 4 weeks later. Nephrectomy followed 15 Gy stereotactic body radiation by 4 weeks. This TCR came from a woman between 65 and 79 years old with renal cell carcinoma. The chain links TRBV5-1 to TRBJ1-4; D not certain. The specimen was blood, collected from a patient whose treatment included radiotherapy and nephrectomy. The CDR3 nucleotides read TGCGCCAGCAGCGTGTTAGGAGGGCAAGGTGAAAAACTGTTTTTT. It yields the protein CASSVLGGQGEKLFF. Filled out from reference TRBV5-1 and TRBJ1-4, the complete variable domain reads KAGVTQTPRYLIKTRGQQVTLSCSPISGHRSVSWYQQTPGQGLQFLFEYFSETQRNKGNFPGRFSGRQFSNSRSEMNVSTLELGDSALYLCASSVLGGQGEKLFFGSGTQLSVL.